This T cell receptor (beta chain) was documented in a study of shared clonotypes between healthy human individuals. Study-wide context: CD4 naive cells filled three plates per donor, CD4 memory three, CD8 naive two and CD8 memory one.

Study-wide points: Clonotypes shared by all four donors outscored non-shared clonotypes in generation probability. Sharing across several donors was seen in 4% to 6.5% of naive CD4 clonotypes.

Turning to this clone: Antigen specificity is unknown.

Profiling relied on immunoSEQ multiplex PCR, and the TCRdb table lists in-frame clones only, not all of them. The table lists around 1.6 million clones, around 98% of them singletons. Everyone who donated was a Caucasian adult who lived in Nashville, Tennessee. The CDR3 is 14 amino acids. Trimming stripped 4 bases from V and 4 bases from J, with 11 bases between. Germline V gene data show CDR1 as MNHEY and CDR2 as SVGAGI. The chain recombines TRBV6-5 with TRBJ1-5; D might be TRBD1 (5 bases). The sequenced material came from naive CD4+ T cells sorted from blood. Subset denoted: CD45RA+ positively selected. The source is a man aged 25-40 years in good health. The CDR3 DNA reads TGTGCCAGCAGTTCTGCACAGGCAAATCAGCCCCAGCATTTT. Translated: CASSSAQANQPQHF.